These 5 T cell receptor beta chains were sequenced from one sample in a study of blood T cell repertoires in COVID-19. TCRdb's table, derived via immunoSEQ multiplex PCR, lists solely in-frame clones and lacks some. The data show approximately 85,000 clones, 87% seen once. The sequenced sample was peripheral blood. The source is a woman aged 50 to 60 with active or convalescent COVID-19.

The chain recombines TRBV4-1 with TRBJ1-6, with TRBD1 identical over 8 bases. Germline lookup yields CDR1 MGHRA and CDR2 YSYEKL. The CDR3 extends over 14 amino acids. Germline trimming cut 9 bases from V and 5 bases from J; bases unmatched to any gene: 6. CDR3 nucleotides: TGCGCCAGTCAGGAGGACAGGGATAATTCACCCCTCCACTTT. Translating it yields CASQEDRDNSPLHF.

J is TRBJ2-5 and V is TRBV19; 9 bases align to TRBD1. This CDR3 is 14 amino acids long. Germline CDR1 LNHDA, CDR2 SQIVND (reference sequence). Trimming cost V 5 bases and J 4 bases; bases outside gene matches: 5. CDR3 nucleotide sequence: TGTGCCAGTAGTTTCCGGGACAGGGTAGAGACCCAGTACTTC. It encodes CASSFRDRVETQYF.

The chain joins TRBV30 to TRBJ1-1, with 7 positions matching TRBD1. V trimming: 8 bases; J trimming: 1 base; junction bases outside the gene matches: 10. Per germline, CDR1 GTSNPN and CDR2 SVGIG (reference sequence). This CDR3 spans 14 amino acids. The CDR3 reads CATTRDRKNTEAFF. The CDR3 region has the DNA TGTGCCACCACCCGGGACAGAAAGAACACTGAAGCTTTCTTT.

The chain is built from TRBV3-1 (or the pseudogene TRBV3-2) and TRBJ1-1; no clear D gene. Germline CDR1 and CDR2: LGHDT and YNNKEL (reference sequence). CDR3 size: 15 residues. The germline V and J ends were trimmed by 5 bases and 1 base, with 14 bases remaining between them. CDR3 nucleotides: TGTGCCAGCAGCAGAGGAGAGACTGGGAACACTGAAGCTTTCTTT. Protein sequence: CASSRGETGNTEAFF.

The chain uses TRBV6-5 and TRBJ2-7; TRBD1 aligns across 11 bases. The trim removed 10 bases at V and 2 bases at J, leaving 7 bases unmatched. Germline V lookup: CDR1 MNHEY, CDR2 SVGAGI. CDR3 size: 14 residues. CDR3 sequence reads: CATMPGQGAYEQYF. The DNA for the CDR3 is TGTGCCACCATGCCGGGACAGGGGGCCTACGAGCAGTACTTC.